Listed here are 23 T cell receptor beta chains from one sample, sequenced in a study of early T cells in non-severe SARS-CoV-2 infection. TCRdb called the 5' RACE reads again in MiXCR, with one record for every CDR3 protein. The sample records 60,000 or so distinct CDR3 sequences, over 7% being singletons. Material: whole blood. These receptors came from an adult who was a healthcare worker with PCR-confirmed SARS-CoV-2 infection or an uninfected control (not recorded which).

This clonotype showed up many times. The V and J genes are TRBV30 and TRBJ2-3; tentative D call: TRBD1 (5 bases). Germline CDR1 reads GTSNPN; CDR2 reads SVGIG (reference sequence). Trimming pared 0 bases from V and 4 bases from J, leaving 8 bases between. This CDR3 comprises 13 residues. This CDR3 is CAWSVQASDTQYF. As DNA, the CDR3 is TGTGCCTGGAGTGTACAGGCGTCAGATACGCAGTATTTT.

This chain joins TRBV10-2 and TRBJ2-7; D unresolved. Germline V gives CDR1 WSHSY, CDR2 SAAADI. CDR3 length: 10 amino acids. Trimming pared 7 bases from V and 6 bases from J, leaving 7 bases between. In DNA form, the CDR3 reads TGCGCCAGCATGACAACCGAGCAGTACTTC. It is translated as CASMTTEQYF.

This clonotype was seen repeatedly, ten times or more. The rearrangement joins TRBV5-5 to TRBJ2-7; no reliable D call. Trimming cost V 0 bases and J 2 bases, with 12 bases left between them. Germline V CDR1 and CDR2: SGHKS, YYEKEE (reference sequence). This CDR3 region has 15 residues. As DNA, the CDR3 is TGTGCCAGCAGCTTGGACGGGCCGCCAGCCTACGAGCAGTACTTC. Translation gives CASSLDGPPAYEQYF.

This clonotype showed up just a few times. This chain connects TRBV7-6 to TRBJ2-1, with D tentatively TRBD1 or TRBD2 (6 bases each). There are 15 residues in the CDR3. CDR1 and CDR2 from the germline V gene are SGHVS and FNYEAQ. V was cut by 1 base and J by 7 bases, with 14 bases left in between. The CDR3 DNA is TGTGCCAGCAGCTTAGAACGAGGGGGGCGGAATGAGCAGTTCTTC. It translates to CASSLERGGRNEQFF.

This clonotype was counted many times. This rearrangement joins TRBV6-6 to TRBJ2-1, with 10 bases fitting TRBD2. Germline V gene sequence: CDR1 MNHNY, CDR2 SVGAGI (reference sequence). V lost 2 bases to trimming and J lost 5 bases; unmatched junction nucleotides: 6. This CDR3 comprises 16 residues. The CDR3 region is CASSYPLAGVNNEQFF. For the CDR3, the DNA is TGTGCCAGCAGTTACCCTCTAGCGGGGGTAAACAATGAGCAGTTCTTC.

This clonotype was counted between two and nine times. The V and J genes are TRBV7-7 and TRBJ2-3, with TRBD2 identical over 9 bases. The V and J ends lost 6 bases and 1 base, in that order; junction bases with no gene match: 2. Per the germline V gene, CDR1 is SSHAT and CDR2 is FNYEAQ (reference sequence). The CDR3 is 14 amino acids. CDR3 in DNA: TGTGCCAGCAGTCCTAGCGGGGGCACAGATACGCAGTATTTT. This encodes CASSPSGGTDTQYF. The full variable domain, its missing parts supplied by reference TRBV7-7 and TRBJ2-3, is GAGVSQSPRYKVTKRGQDVTLRCDPISSHATLYWYQQALGQGPEFLTYFNYEAQPDKSGLPSDRFSAERPEGSISTLTIQRTEQRDSAMYRCASSPSGGTDTQYFGPGTRLTVL.

The chain carries TRBV20-1 and TRBJ2-5; D is tentatively TRBD1 or TRBD2 (6 bases each). Trimming left V 6 bases short and J 3 bases short, with 11 bases between. The germline V gene encodes CDR1 DFQATT and CDR2 SNEGSKA (reference sequence). The CDR3 runs 12 residues. The CDR3 sequence is CSAWRGEETQYF. The CDR3 coding sequence is TGCAGTGCCTGGAGGGGGGAAGAGACCCAGTACTTC.

This clonotype was counted only a few times. This rearrangement joins TRBV3-1 to TRBJ1-5, with TRBD1 as a possible D gene (6 bases). The germline V gene encodes CDR1 LGHDT and CDR2 YNNKEL (reference sequence). CDR3 length: 14 amino acids. The germline V and J ends were trimmed by 5 bases and 3 bases, with 11 bases remaining between them. CDR3 in amino acids: CASSDGQINQPQHF. As DNA, the CDR3 is TGTGCCAGCAGCGACGGACAGATCAATCAGCCCCAGCATTTT.

The chain couples TRBV30 to TRBJ2-5; no firm D call. The CDR3 sequence is 14 residues long. V lost 2 bases and J lost 1, with 11 bases in between. Germline lookup yields CDR1 GTSNPN and CDR2 SVGIG (reference sequence). The CDR3 reads CAWSLRRIQETQYF. The CDR3 nucleotides read TGTGCCTGGAGTCTGAGGCGGATCCAAGAGACCCAGTACTTC.

The rearrangement uses TRBV11-3 and TRBJ2-3; maybe TRBD2 (6 bases). Trimming cost V 5 bases and J 5 bases, with 20 bases left between them. Germline-derived CDR1 and CDR2 are SGHNT and YENEEA. CDR3 length: 16 amino acids. The chain's CDR3 is CASSPGTGSEGDTQYF. CDR3 DNA sequence: TGTGCCAGCAGCCCCGGGACTGGAAGCGAGGGAGATACGCAGTATTTT.

V and J are TRBV25-1 and TRBJ2-7, with D tentatively TRBD1 (6 bases). CDR1 MGHDK and CDR2 SYGVNS come from the germline V gene. CDR3 size: 14 residues. V lost 1 base, J lost 4 bases, and 11 bases lay in between. CDR3 sequence reads: CASSESGRGYEQYF. The CDR3 nucleotides read TGTGCCAGCAGTGAATCGGGCAGGGGATACGAGCAGTACTTC.

This clonotype occurred a few times. The gene calls are TRBV20-1 and TRBJ1-2; no reliable D call. V lost 5 bases and J lost 4, with 17 bases in between. The germline CDR1 and CDR2 sequences are DFQATT and SNEGSKA (reference sequence). The CDR3 spans 14 residues. CDR3 DNA sequence: TGCAGTGCTCCTTTGGGCTCGGAGAGCTATGGCTACACCTTC. Amino acids: CSAPLGSESYGYTF.

This clonotype has ten or more counts. The chain joins TRBV29-1 to TRBJ2-3; 7 bases line up with TRBD2. The CDR3 covers 14 residues. Trimming took 4 bases from V and 0 from J; bases not matched to a gene: 4. Per germline, CDR1 SQVTM and CDR2 ANQGSEA. The CDR3 bases are TGCAGCGTTGCACCCGGGGGGAGCACAGATACGCAGTATTTT. This sequence encodes CSVAPGGSTDTQYF.

The chain joins TRBV18 to TRBJ2-3; perhaps TRBD1 as D (6 bases). Trimming shortened V by 3 bases and J by 4 bases, and 11 bases separated the two germline ends. The CDR3 consists of 14 residues. CDR1 and CDR2 (germline): KGHSH, LQKENI. The CDR3 bases are TGTGCCAGCTCACCGGGGGCTACGGCAGATACGCAGTATTTT. Its translation: CASSPGATADTQYF.

This clonotype occurred many times. The rearrangement uses TRBV21-1 and TRBJ2-4; the D call in the table, TRBD2, was not verified against the DNA. TRBV21-1 is a listed pseudogene. This CDR3 has 15 amino acids. CDR3 in amino acids: CASSKAWDYREIQYF. CDR3 bases: TGTGCCAGCAGCAAAGCCTGGGACTACCGTGAAATTCAGTACTTC.

The chain combines TRBV10-3 with TRBJ1-1; TRBD1 is a possible D gene (6 bases). Trimming removed 4 bases from V and 5 bases from J, with 14 bases in between. The germline gives CDR1 ENHRY, CDR2 SYGVKD. This CDR3 is 14 amino acids long. The CDR3 region has the DNA TGTGCCATCAGTGGAGGGGGGGCAGGAACTGAAGCTTTCTTT. Translating it yields CAISGGGAGTEAFF.

This clonotype was counted at least ten times. The chain joins TRBV12-3 or TRBV12-4 to TRBJ2-5, with D perhaps matching TRBD2 (5 bases). The length of the CDR3 is 9 residues. Between the trimmed V and J ends, which lost 11 bases and 10 bases, there was a span of 11 bases. The CDR3 here is CAEGPLQYF. As DNA, the CDR3 is TGTGCCGAGGGCCCCCTCCAGTACTTC.

This clonotype has ten or more counts. The V call is TRBV29-1, the J call TRBJ2-2, with D perhaps matching TRBD1 (6 bases). The CDR3 is 13 amino acids. The germline V gene has CDR1 SQVTM and CDR2 ANQGSEA. V was pared by 5 bases and J by 2 bases, with 9 bases between. The CDR3 DNA reads TGCAGCGTTAGGACAGCCAACACCGGGGAGCTGTTTTTT. Protein product: CSVRTANTGELFF.

The chain has TRBV24-1 and TRBJ2-3; 7 bases match TRBD1. CDR1 is KGHDR and CDR2 is SFDVKD in the germline V gene. The CDR3 consists of 15 residues. The trim removed 5 bases at V and 6 bases at J, leaving 10 bases unmatched. CDR3 residues: CATSGIGTAGDTQYF. Written as DNA, the CDR3 is TGTGCCACCAGTGGAATCGGGACAGCCGGGGATACGCAGTATTTT.

This clonotype was recorded at least ten times. This rearrangement joins TRBV2 to TRBJ1-4; possibly TRBD1 for D (5 bases). CDR3 length: 14 residues. Trimming removed 1 base at V and 6 bases at J, with 9 bases between. From germline, CDR1 is SNHLY and CDR2 FYNNEI. CDR3 nucleotide sequence: TGTGCCAGCAGTGAAGGCCGGGGGGATGAAAAACTGTTTTTT. It translates to CASSEGRGDEKLFF. Full variable domain (missing parts from reference TRBV2 and TRBJ1-4): EPEVTQTPSHQVTQMGQEVILRCVPISNHLYFYWYRQILGQKVEFLVSFYNNEISEKSEIFDDQFSVERPDGSNFTLKIRSTKLEDSAMYFCASSEGRGDEKLFFGSGTQLSVL.

This clonotype was picked up a small number of times. Sequence at one end of the junction differs from germline and may be a read error. The chain carries TRBV10-1 and TRBJ1-6; the D gene is possibly TRBD1 (5 bases). The CDR3 consists of 14 residues. Germline lookup yields CDR1 WNHNN and CDR2 SYGVQD (reference sequence). CDR3 sequence (DNA): TGCGCCAGCAGTGAGCCTAGGACCGAGGTGATGGGGCCCTTT. This translates into CASSEPRTEVMGPF.

This clonotype was counted at least ten times. The V gene is TRBV27, the J gene TRBJ1-5, with D hard to call. This CDR3 region has 14 residues. V was pared by 7 bases and J by 3 bases, with 13 bases between. CDR1 is MNHEY, CDR2 SMNVEV, per germline (reference sequence). CDR3 loop: CASKSGGDNQPQHF. The CDR3 DNA follows: TGTGCCAGCAAATCCGGAGGAGACAATCAGCCCCAGCATTTT.

The chain recombines TRBV29-1 with TRBJ2-7, with a tentative D call TRBD1 (6 bases). Germline values: CDR1 SQVTM, CDR2 ANQGSEA. Trimming left V 7 bases short and J 4 bases short, with 17 bases between. This CDR3 is 13 amino acids long. CDR3 amino acids: CSGSGGRGYEQYF. Written as DNA, the CDR3 is TGCAGCGGCTCGGGTGGCAGGGGTTACGAGCAGTACTTC.